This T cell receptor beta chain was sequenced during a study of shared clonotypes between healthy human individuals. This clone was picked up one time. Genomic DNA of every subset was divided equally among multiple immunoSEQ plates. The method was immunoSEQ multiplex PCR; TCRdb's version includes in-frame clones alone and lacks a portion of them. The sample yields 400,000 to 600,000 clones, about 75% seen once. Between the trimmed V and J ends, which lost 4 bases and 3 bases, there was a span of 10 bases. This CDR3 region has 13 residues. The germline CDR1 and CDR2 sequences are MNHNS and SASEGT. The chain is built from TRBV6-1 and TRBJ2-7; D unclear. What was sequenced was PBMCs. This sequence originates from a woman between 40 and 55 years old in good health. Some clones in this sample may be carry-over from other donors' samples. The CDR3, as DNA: TGTGCCAGCAGTGGCGAATGGGGCTACGAGCAGTACTTC. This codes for CASSGEWGYEQYF.